Following are 17 T cell receptor beta chains from one sample sequenced in a study of control samples from healthy donors and cancer patients. Some clones are missing from TCRdb's copy, which holds only in-frame ones; the method was immunoSEQ multiplex PCR. The table records 350,000 to 450,000 clones, 75% to 95% of them present only once. The sequencing sample was made of PBMCs. Receptor source: a man aged 40-49 years with head and neck cancer.

The rearrangement joins TRBV29-1 to TRBJ2-7, with unresolved D. Per the germline V gene, CDR1 is SQVTM and CDR2 is ANQGSEA. This CDR3 comprises 15 residues. V gave up 4 bases and J gave up 1 base, with 17 bases separating them. The CDR3: CSVVIRSGRSYEQYF. As DNA, the CDR3 is TGCAGCGTTGTGATTCGGTCGGGCCGATCCTACGAGCAGTACTTC.

The chain is built from TRBV6-2 or TRBV6-3 and TRBJ1-1; the D gene is possibly TRBD1 (5 bases). V was cut by 0 bases and J by 8 bases, with 16 bases left in between. The germline V gene encodes CDR1 MNHEY and CDR2 SVGEGT. The CDR3 is made up of 15 amino acids. CDR3 residues: CASSYSPTGGREAFF. In DNA, the CDR3 is TGTGCCAGCAGTTACTCGCCGACGGGGGGTAGAGAAGCTTTCTTT.

The genes are TRBV24-1 and TRBJ2-7, with 7 bases identical to TRBD1. CDR1 and CDR2 from the germline V gene are KGHDR and SFDVKD. The CDR3 is made up of 14 amino acids. V lost 3 bases and J lost 2; bases outside the gene matches: 3. The DNA for the CDR3 is TGTGCCACCAGTGATGTCGGGACAGCCTACGAGCAGTACTTC. This translates into CATSDVGTAYEQYF.

The table lists this clone with a few counts. The chain couples TRBV27 to TRBJ1-2, with D unclear. The CDR3 spans 16 residues. Trimming cost V 2 bases and J 0 bases, with 13 bases left between them. Germline CDR1 and CDR2: MNHEY and SMNVEV (reference sequence). This CDR3 is CASSLSAGGANYGYTF. In DNA form, the CDR3 reads TGTGCCAGCAGTTTAAGTGCAGGAGGAGCTAACTATGGCTACACCTTC.

The chain employs TRBV9 and TRBJ1-1; TRBD1 is a possible D gene (6 bases). Per the germline V gene, CDR1 is SGDLS and CDR2 is YYNGEE. The CDR3 extends over 19 amino acids. V lost 3 bases, J lost 2 bases, and 26 bases lay in between. The CDR3 region has the DNA TGTGCCAGCAGCGAGGCCCGGGGCACTCTCGGGGGCCTTAACACTGAAGCTTTCTTT. Residues: CASSEARGTLGGLNTEAFF.

The rearrangement uses TRBV30 and TRBJ1-1; D is uncertain. Germline CDR1 reads GTSNPN; CDR2 reads SVGIG (reference sequence). V dropped 2 bases and J dropped 4 bases, with 11 bases sitting between them. The CDR3 runs 13 residues. The CDR3 here is CAWSFGVGTEAFF. DNA for the CDR3: TGTGCCTGGAGTTTCGGGGTTGGCACTGAAGCTTTCTTT.

The J gene is TRBJ1-2, the V gene TRBV4-2; D is perhaps TRBD1 (5 bases). Germline loops: CDR1 LGHNA, CDR2 YNFKEQ. The CDR3 sequence is 14 residues long. The V and J ends lost 4 bases and 7 bases respectively, with 16 bases between them. The CDR3 DNA sequence: TGTGCCAGCAGCCTAGTGGGGGTGCACCGTGGCTACACCTTC. Its translation: CASSLVGVHRGYTF.

This chain uses TRBV19 with TRBJ1-5, with D uncertain. Germline CDR1 and CDR2: LNHDA and SQIVND (reference sequence). The CDR3 runs to 16 residues. V was clipped by 0 bases and J by 1 base, with 10 bases between them. This CDR3 reads CASSIEGRRSNQPQHF. The CDR3 DNA reads as TGTGCCAGTAGTATAGAGGGCAGAAGAAGCAATCAGCCCCAGCATTTT.

This CDR3 is CASSYTPRDLRGYTF. For the CDR3, the DNA is TGTGCCAGCAGTTACACGCCCAGGGATCTCCGTGGCTACACCTTC. The V call is TRBV6-5, the J call TRBJ1-2; tentative D call: TRBD1 (5 bases). V was cut by 2 bases and J by 7 bases, with 17 bases left in between. Germline V CDR1 and CDR2: MNHEY, SVGAGI. The CDR3 extends over 15 amino acids.

The V and J genes are TRBV5-1 and TRBJ2-7, with D unresolved. V was shortened by 1 base and J by 3 bases, with 11 bases between the two germline ends. The CDR3 is made up of 14 amino acids. Looked up from germline, CDR1 is SGHRS and CDR2 is YFSETQ. The CDR3 region is CASSLYGIIYEQYF. The CDR3 DNA reads as TGCGCCAGCAGCTTGTACGGCATCATCTACGAGCAGTACTTC.

The V gene is TRBV10-1, the J gene TRBJ2-7; possibly TRBD2 for D (5 bases). CDR3 length: 18 amino acids. Germline values: CDR1 WNHNN, CDR2 SYGVQD (reference sequence). Trimming took 0 bases from V and 0 from J, leaving 18 bases between them. The CDR3 is CASSESNLVLGSSYEQYF. In nucleotides, the CDR3 is TGCGCCAGCAGTGAGTCGAACCTGGTGTTGGGGAGCTCCTACGAGCAGTACTTC.

The genes are TRBV19 and TRBJ1-3; D not resolved. The CDR3 runs 16 residues. In germline, CDR1 is LNHDA, CDR2 SQIVND (reference sequence). V lost 3 bases and J 2 bases, leaving 14 bases between the germline ends. CDR3 loop: CASSIRGPRTGNTIYF. The CDR3 nucleotides are TGTGCCAGTAGTATCCGAGGGCCCAGGACTGGAAACACCATATATTTT.

J is TRBJ2-2 and V is TRBV20-1; 7 nucleotides match TRBD2. The junction had 4 bases not matched to a gene; V was cut back by 7 bases and J by 8 bases. Germline CDR1 reads DFQATT; CDR2 reads SNEGSKA (reference sequence). The CDR3 extends over 11 amino acids. CDR3 coding DNA: TGCAGTGGAGCGGGATCAGGGGAGCTGTTTTTT. Protein: CSGAGSGELFF.

V and J are TRBV9 and TRBJ2-5, with D maybe TRBD2 (6 bases). Germline values: CDR1 SGDLS, CDR2 YYNGEE. The CDR3 extends over 14 amino acids. Trimming left V 3 bases short and J 1 base short, with 10 bases between. CDR3 sequence: CASSAFGGQETQYF. As DNA, the CDR3 is TGTGCCAGCAGCGCCTTCGGGGGCCAAGAGACCCAGTACTTC.

As concerns this clone: A read error may account for a junction end that differs from germline. The chain has TRBV7-7 and TRBJ2-5; 13 bases agree with TRBD2. The CDR3 runs 16 residues. Germline-derived CDR1 and CDR2 are SSHAT and FNYEAQ (reference sequence). CDR3 amino acids: CASSLTGLAGVETQYF. As DNA, the CDR3 is TGTGCTAGCAGCTTAACAGGACTAGCGGGAGTAGAGACCCAGTACTTC.

The rearrangement links TRBV29-1 to TRBJ1-1; the D is unclear. V lost 8 bases and J lost 1, with 8 bases in between. There are 11 residues in the CDR3. Germline CDR1 is SQVTM and CDR2 is ANQGSEA. DNA for the CDR3: TGCAGCACTAGAAGGAACACTGAAGCTTTCTTT. Translated, it gives CSTRRNTEAFF. The full variable domain, completed using reference TRBV29-1 and TRBJ1-1, is SAVISQKPSRDICQRGTSLTIQCQVDSQVTMMFWYRQQPGQSLTLIATANQGSEATYESGFVIDKFPISRPNLTFSTLTVSNMSPEDSSIYLCSTRRNTEAFFGQGTRLTVV.

The rearrangement links TRBV25-1 to TRBJ2-1; 9 bases are a match to TRBD2. Germline CDR1 is MGHDK and CDR2 is SYGVNS. This CDR3 region has 15 residues. With V trimmed by 5 bases and J by 0 bases, 2 bases remained unmatched. In DNA form, the CDR3 reads TGTGCCAGCAGTCTTAGCGGGAGCTCCTACAATGAGCAGTTCTTC. Protein sequence: CASSLSGSSYNEQFF.